The 32 T cell receptor beta chains given below trace back to one sample, sequenced in a study of cytomegalovirus exposure and HLA in healthy donors. Amplification used 60 Vbeta primers and 13 Jbeta primers. Assay: immunoSEQ multiplex PCR; the TCRdb copy retains only in-frame clones and omits some. The sample includes 150,000 to 200,000 clones, around three quarters of them seen just once. What was sequenced was PBMCs. Source of these receptors: a woman aged 25 to 39 in good health and CMV-seronegative.

The CDR3, as DNA: TGTGCCAGCAGCTTACCCGGCAGGGGGTTTCATCAGCCCCAGCATTTT. Translating gives CASSLPGRGFHQPQHF. The chain combines TRBV7-3 with TRBJ1-5; TRBD1 matches 7 bases. The germline V gene has CDR1 SGHTA and CDR2 FQGTGA. Trimming at V came to 2 bases and at J to 5 bases, leaving 9 bases not matched to a gene. The CDR3 sequence is 16 residues long.

The V call is TRBV4-1, the J call TRBJ1-5; no reliable D call. V lost 4 bases and J lost 7, with 11 bases in between. CDR1 is MGHRA and CDR2 is YSYEKL in the germline V gene. The CDR3 covers 13 residues. The CDR3 DNA reads TGCGCCAGCAGCCTCACGAACGGGCAGCCCCAGCATTTT. This gives the protein CASSLTNGQPQHF.

The chain carries TRBV5-1 and TRBJ2-3, with 11 bases lining up with TRBD2. Germline V lookup: CDR1 SGHRS, CDR2 YFSETQ. V gave up 6 bases and J gave up 6 bases; unmatched junction bases: 6. The CDR3 extends over 14 amino acids. The CDR3, as DNA: TGCGCCAGCACCGACCTAGCGGGGGGCGATACGCAGTATTTT. Protein sequence: CASTDLAGGDTQYF.

CDR3 sequence: CASSAGEGNTIYF. The CDR3 DNA follows: TGTGCCAGCAGCGCCGGGGAGGGAAACACCATATATTTT. V gene TRBV9 combines with J gene TRBJ1-3; D is undetermined. The CDR3 is 13 amino acids. Between the trimmed V and J ends, which lost 3 bases and 4 bases, there was a span of 8 bases. Per germline, CDR1 SGDLS and CDR2 YYNGEE.

The chain uses TRBV19 and TRBJ2-3; 9 bases are a match to TRBD2. The germline CDR1 and CDR2 sequences are LNHDA and SQIVND (reference sequence). The CDR3 totals 17 residues. V lost 4 bases, J lost 2 bases, and 10 bases stayed unmatched. CDR3 sequence (DNA): TGTGCCAGTAGTACCCGAGGACTAGCGCAAGTCACAGATACGCAGTATTTT. Its protein product is CASSTRGLAQVTDTQYF.

The V and J genes are TRBV6-1 and TRBJ2-5; D may be TRBD1 (5 bases). The V gene's germline CDR1 is MNHNS and CDR2 SASEGT. CDR3 size: 14 residues. The V gene lost 6 bases and the J gene lost 6 bases, with 17 bases spanning the gap. CDR3 sequence reads: CASSPERQPKTQYF. CDR3 nucleotide sequence: TGTGCCAGCAGCCCGGAGAGACAGCCCAAGACCCAGTACTTC.

The V call is TRBV29-1, the J call TRBJ2-7; 12 bases line up with TRBD1. This CDR3 spans 13 amino acids. The germline V gene encodes CDR1 SQVTM and CDR2 ANQGSEA. This CDR3 reads CSGGTGGTYEQYF. CDR3 coding DNA: TGCAGTGGAGGGACAGGGGGCACCTACGAGCAGTACTTC.

The chain is built from TRBV18 and TRBJ1-1; D not resolved. Germline CDR1 KGHSH, CDR2 LQKENI. Trimming cost V 0 bases and J 2 bases, with 7 bases left between them. This CDR3 spans 14 amino acids. CDR3 DNA sequence: TGTGCCAGCTCACCACCTCTCTCTAACACTGAAGCTTTCTTT. Amino acid sequence: CASSPPLSNTEAFF.

The J gene is TRBJ1-5, the V gene TRBV5-6, with TRBD1 matching over 11 bases. This CDR3 contains 15 residues. Trimming at V came to 3 bases and at J to 4 bases, leaving 3 bases not matched to a gene. Germline values: CDR1 SGHDT, CDR2 YYEEEE. The CDR3 nucleotides are TGTGCCAGCAGCTCGGGGACAGGGGGTAATCAGCCCCAGCATTTT. Translation gives CASSSGTGGNQPQHF.

The chain carries TRBV28 and TRBJ1-3, with D possibly TRBD1 on 6 matching bases. Trimming removed 3 bases from V and 0 bases from J, with 18 bases in between. The CDR3 has 18 residues. Germline CDR1 is MDHEN and CDR2 is SYDVKM. CDR3: CASSFRLRGRSSGNTIYF. CDR3 DNA sequence: TGTGCCAGCAGTTTTAGACTCAGGGGACGCAGCTCTGGAAACACCATATATTTT.

The chain is built from TRBV6-6 and TRBJ1-5; possible D gene TRBD1, 6 bases. V was clipped by 8 bases and J by 0 bases, with 17 bases between them. The CDR3 contains 16 residues. Germline V gives CDR1 MNHNY, CDR2 SVGAGI (reference sequence). In DNA form, the CDR3 reads TGTGCCAGCTCCGACATACAGGGTTTTAGCAATCAGCCCCAGCATTTT. Its translation is CASSDIQGFSNQPQHF.

V usage is TRBV7-2 and J usage is TRBJ2-7; tentative D call: TRBD2 (5 bases). V was shortened by 5 bases and J by 0 bases, with 11 bases between the two germline ends. The germline gives CDR1 SGHTA, CDR2 FQGNSA. The CDR3 consists of 14 residues. As DNA, the CDR3 is TGTGCCAGCAGCCAATACCGGGACTCCTACGAGCAGTACTTC. Translation: CASSQYRDSYEQYF.

This clone turned up a few times. The V and J genes are TRBV9 and TRBJ2-7; 10 nucleotides align to TRBD2. The germline CDR1 and CDR2 sequences are SGDLS and YYNGEE. The CDR3 has 15 residues. After removal of 4 bases from V and 4 bases from J, the junction contained 8 bases not matched to a gene. The CDR3 spells CASSPPSGSRYEQYF. The CDR3 DNA reads TGTGCCAGCAGCCCGCCTAGCGGGAGTAGATACGAGCAGTACTTC.

This chain uses TRBV9 with TRBJ1-3, with D tentatively TRBD1 (5 bases). Trimming took 0 bases from V and 0 from J, leaving 7 bases between them. Germline CDR1 reads SGDLS; CDR2 reads YYNGEE. This CDR3 has 15 amino acids. DNA of the CDR3: TGTGCCAGCAGCGTAGCAGGGATCTCTGGAAACACCATATATTTT. Translation gives CASSVAGISGNTIYF.

The CDR3 loop reads CASSARDYQETQYF. For the CDR3, the DNA is TGCGCCAGCAGCGCCCGGGACTACCAAGAGACCCAGTACTTC. This chain links TRBV5-1 with TRBJ2-5; maybe TRBD2 (6 bases). Trimming shortened V by 4 bases and J by 0 bases, and 10 bases separated the two germline ends. This CDR3 has 14 amino acids. CDR1 and CDR2 (germline): SGHRS, YFSETQ.

The chain combines TRBV6-6 with TRBJ2-3; 8 bases map to TRBD1. CDR3 length: 11 amino acids. V shed 5 bases and J 15 bases; nucleotides not matched to a gene: 7. Per the germline V gene, CDR1 is MNHNY and CDR2 is SVGAGI (reference sequence). In DNA form, the CDR3 reads TGTGCCAGCAGTAGGGACAGGCCCCCCTATTTT. Its protein product is CASSRDRPPYF.

The V and J genes are TRBV5-1 and TRBJ2-7; 13 bases are a match to TRBD2. CDR1 and CDR2 (germline): SGHRS, YFSETQ. The CDR3 covers 16 residues. V dropped 0 bases and J dropped 3; count of bases not matched to a gene: 3. The CDR3, as DNA: TGCGCCAGCAGCTTGGTACTAGCGGGAGGGATCTACGAGCAGTACTTC. Translation gives CASSLVLAGGIYEQYF. Full variable domain (remainder filled in from reference TRBV5-1 and TRBJ2-7): KAGVTQTPRYLIKTRGQQVTLSCSPISGHRSVSWYQQTPGQGLQFLFEYFSETQRNKGNFPGRFSGRQFSNSRSEMNVSTLELGDSALYLCASSLVLAGGIYEQYFGPGTRLTVT.

J is TRBJ2-1 and V is TRBV6-6; unclear D gene. This CDR3 contains 15 residues. With 0 bases removed from V and 0 bases from J, the gap between germline ends came to 6 bases. The germline gives CDR1 MNHNY, CDR2 SVGAGI (reference sequence). CDR3 coding DNA: TGTGCCAGCAGTTACTCGAGTAGCTCCTACAATGAGCAGTTCTTC. Residues: CASSYSSSSYNEQFF.

This chain uses TRBV5-6 with TRBJ1-5, with D perhaps TRBD1 (5 bases). Germline CDR1 and CDR2: SGHDT and YYEEEE. V lost 4 bases and J 8 bases, leaving 13 bases between the germline ends. The CDR3 contains 13 residues. CDR3 nucleotides: TGTGCCAGCAGCAGGACGGGGGACGAGCCCCAGCATTTT. It yields the protein CASSRTGDEPQHF.

This clone was seen once. The chain recombines TRBV15 with TRBJ2-7; TRBD2 aligns across 15 bases. CDR3 length: 16 amino acids. Germline lookup yields CDR1 LNHNV and CDR2 YYDKDF (reference sequence). V shed 4 bases, J shed 3 bases, and the junction held 4 bases outside the gene matches. CDR3 sequence (DNA): TGTGCCACCAGCACCTGGACTAGCGGGAGGGTCTACGAGCAGTACTTC. It specifies CATSTWTSGRVYEQYF.

The rearrangement links TRBV15 to TRBJ2-1; 9 positions match TRBD2. Germline V lookup: CDR1 LNHNV, CDR2 YYDKDF (reference sequence). V was pared by 5 bases and J by 4 bases, with 6 bases of the junction left unmatched. CDR3 length equals 15 residues. In DNA form, the CDR3 reads TGTGCCACCAGCGTCTCTAGCGGGGATTACAATGAGCAGTTCTTC. It yields the protein CATSVSSGDYNEQFF.

This clone has just a few counts. This rearrangement joins TRBV30 to TRBJ1-1; perhaps TRBD1 as D (6 bases). Germline V gives CDR1 GTSNPN, CDR2 SVGIG (reference sequence). The CDR3 has 14 amino acids. V lost 2 bases and J lost 0, with 10 bases in between. CDR3 sequence: CAWSLTGLNTEAFF. Written as DNA, the CDR3 is TGTGCCTGGAGTCTCACAGGGTTGAACACTGAAGCTTTCTTT.

The chain employs TRBV30 and TRBJ1-4; perhaps TRBD1 as D (5 bases). The CDR3 contains 14 residues. Trimming left V 1 base short and J 8 bases short, with 14 bases between. Germline lookup yields CDR1 GTSNPN and CDR2 SVGIG (reference sequence). The CDR3 loop reads CAWSEPGLREKLFF. For the CDR3, the DNA is TGTGCCTGGAGTGAACCGGGACTGAGAGAAAAACTGTTTTTT.

This chain connects TRBV30 to TRBJ1-5; a weak D match, TRBD1 (5 bases). From germline, CDR1 is GTSNPN and CDR2 SVGIG (reference sequence). With 0 bases removed from V and 5 bases from J, the gap between germline ends came to 5 bases. This CDR3 spans 12 amino acids. CDR3 nucleotide sequence: TGTGCCTGGAGTGTAGGGGATCAGCCCCAGCATTTT. As protein: CAWSVGDQPQHF. Together with reference TRBV30 and TRBJ1-5, the CDR3 gives the full variable domain: SQTIHQWPATLVQPVGSPLSLECTVEGTSNPNLYWYRQAAGRGLQLLFYSVGIGQISSEVPQNLSASRPQDRQFILSSKKLLLSDSGFYLCAWSVGDQPQHFGDGTRLSIL.

V is TRBV5-3 and J is TRBJ2-5; D uncertain. TRBV5-3 is an open reading frame whose function is uncertain. V lost 3 bases and J 2 bases, leaving 5 bases between the germline ends. CDR3 size: 12 residues. CDR3 sequence (DNA): TGTGCCAGAAGCTCGACTCAAGAGACCCAGTACTTC. As protein: CARSSTQETQYF.

The V and J genes are TRBV19 and TRBJ2-7; TRBD1 aligns across 7 bases. The V segment lost 5 bases and the J segment 4 bases; nucleotides outside the gene matches: 11. The CDR3 spans 15 residues. Germline V lookup: CDR1 LNHDA, CDR2 SQIVND (reference sequence). The CDR3 DNA reads TGTGCCAGTAGTGTACAGGGGTCCGCGCAATACGAGCAGTACTTC. Amino acid sequence: CASSVQGSAQYEQYF. The variable domain in full, with the rest retrieved from reference TRBV19 and TRBJ2-7, is DGGITQSPKYLFRKEGQNVTLSCEQNLNHDAMYWYRQDPGQGLRLIYYSQIVNDFQKGDIAEGYSVSREKKESFPLTVTSAQKNPTAFYLCASSVQGSAQYEQYFGPGTRLTVT.

This clone came up once. The V call is TRBV9, the J call TRBJ2-7; 11 bases align to TRBD2. The CDR3 consists of 16 residues. Germline trimming cut 0 bases from V and 1 base from J; bases unmatched to any gene: 3. Germline V gene sequence: CDR1 SGDLS, CDR2 YYNGEE. CDR3 residues: CASSVASGGTSYEQYF. The CDR3 region has the DNA TGTGCCAGCAGCGTAGCTAGCGGGGGGACTTCCTACGAGCAGTACTTC.

The DNA for the CDR3 is TGTGCCAGCAGTTTAGGGGGGAGCGGTCAGCCCCAGCATTTT. Translating gives CASSLGGSGQPQHF. This sequence joins TRBV27 and TRBJ1-5, with D perhaps matching TRBD1 (5 bases). With 2 bases removed from V and 6 bases from J, the gap between germline ends came to 11 bases. The germline V gene encodes CDR1 MNHEY and CDR2 SMNVEV (reference sequence). CDR3 length: 14 amino acids.

The chain joins TRBV28 to TRBJ2-7; 9 bases map to TRBD1. Germline CDR1 reads MDHEN; CDR2 reads SYDVKM. This CDR3 has 17 amino acids. Germline trimming cut 5 bases from V and 3 bases from J; bases unmatched to any gene: 14. DNA for the CDR3: TGTGCCAGCAGTGCCTCCCCGGGGACAGGGTTTGGCTACGAGCAGTACTTC. Protein sequence: CASSASPGTGFGYEQYF. The full variable domain, completed using reference TRBV28 and TRBJ2-7, is DVKVTQSSRYLVKRTGEKVFLECVQDMDHENMFWYRQDPGLGLRLIYFSYDVKMKEKGDIPEGYSVSREKKERFSLILESASTNQTSMYLCASSASPGTGFGYEQYFGPGTRLTVT.

Here the CDR3 reads CASSSTDRGDYGYTF. CDR3 coding DNA: TGTGCCAGCTCATCGACGGACAGGGGAGACTATGGCTACACCTTC. The chain uses TRBV18 and TRBJ1-2, with TRBD1 identical over 9 bases. This CDR3 has 15 amino acids. J gave up 3 bases and V 5 bases, and 7 bases lay outside the gene matches. CDR1 is KGHSH and CDR2 is LQKENI in the germline V gene.

The chain joins TRBV5-4 to TRBJ1-2, with TRBD1 matching over 9 bases. J lost 4 bases, V lost 3 bases, and 7 bases had no gene match. CDR1 is SGHNT and CDR2 is YYREEE in the germline V gene (reference sequence). The CDR3 has 15 residues. The CDR3 region has the DNA TGTGCCAGCAGCTCCCGGGACAGGGAGGGCTATGGCTACACCTTC. As protein: CASSSRDREGYGYTF.

The table lists this clone with a count of one. V usage is TRBV9 and J usage is TRBJ2-1; 9 nucleotides align to TRBD2. CDR1 is SGDLS and CDR2 is YYNGEE in the germline V gene. The CDR3 consists of 15 residues. After removal of 3 bases from V and 8 bases from J, the junction contained 9 bases not matched to a gene. The CDR3, as DNA: TGTGCCAGCAGCGACGGGACTAGCTTGATCGATGAGCAGTTCTTC. It translates to CASSDGTSLIDEQFF.